This T cell receptor beta chain emerged from a study of cytomegalovirus exposure and HLA in healthy donors. This CDR3 region has 14 residues. Germline lookup yields CDR1 MNHEY and CDR2 SVGAGI. The V and J ends lost 6 bases and 9 bases respectively, with 15 bases between them. With 60 Vbeta and 13 Jbeta primers, the PCR was carried out. Profiling relied on immunoSEQ multiplex PCR, and the TCRdb table lists in-frame clones only, not all of them. The sample lists some 150,000 clones; 82% were seen once. Study-wide points: TCR beta chains numbering 164 were designated cytomegalovirus-associated.

Of note for this clone: Its antigen is still unknown.

The V call is TRBV6-5, the J call TRBJ1-6, with D possibly matching TRBD1 (6 bases). The sequence was collected from a man aged 45-65 years in good health and CMV-seropositive. The material sequenced was PBMCs. The CDR3 bases are TGTGCCAGCAGCCGAACAGGGAATCGTTCACCCCTCCACTTT. It encodes CASSRTGNRSPLHF.